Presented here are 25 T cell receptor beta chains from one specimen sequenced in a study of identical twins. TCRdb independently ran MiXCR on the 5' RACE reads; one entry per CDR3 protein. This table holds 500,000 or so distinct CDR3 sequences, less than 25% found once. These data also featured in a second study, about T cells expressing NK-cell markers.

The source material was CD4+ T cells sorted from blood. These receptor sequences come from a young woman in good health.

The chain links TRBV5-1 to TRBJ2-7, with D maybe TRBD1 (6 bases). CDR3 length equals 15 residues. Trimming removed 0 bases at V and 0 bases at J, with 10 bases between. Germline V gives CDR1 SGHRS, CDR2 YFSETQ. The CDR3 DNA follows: TGCGCCAGCAGCTTGGGACAGGACCGCTCCTACGAGCAGTACTTC. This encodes CASSLGQDRSYEQYF.

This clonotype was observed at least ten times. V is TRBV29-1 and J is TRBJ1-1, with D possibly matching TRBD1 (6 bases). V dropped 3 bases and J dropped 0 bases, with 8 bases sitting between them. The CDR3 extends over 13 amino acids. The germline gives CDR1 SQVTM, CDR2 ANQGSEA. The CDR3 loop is CSVETGMNTEAFF. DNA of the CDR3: TGCAGCGTTGAGACAGGAATGAACACTGAAGCTTTCTTT. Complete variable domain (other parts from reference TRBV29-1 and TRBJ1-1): SAVISQKPSRDICQRGTSLTIQCQVDSQVTMMFWYRQQPGQSLTLIATANQGSEATYESGFVIDKFPISRPNLTFSTLTVSNMSPEDSSIYLCSVETGMNTEAFFGQGTRLTVV.

The CDR3 DNA follows: TGTGCCAGCAGTTATTCTGCAAGCGTCAACGAGCAGTACTTC. Protein sequence: CASSYSASVNEQYF. The genes are TRBV6-5 and TRBJ2-7; no reliable D call. V dropped 3 bases and J dropped 5 bases, with 14 bases sitting between them. The CDR3 sequence is 14 residues long. Germline CDR1 and CDR2: MNHEY and SVGAGI.

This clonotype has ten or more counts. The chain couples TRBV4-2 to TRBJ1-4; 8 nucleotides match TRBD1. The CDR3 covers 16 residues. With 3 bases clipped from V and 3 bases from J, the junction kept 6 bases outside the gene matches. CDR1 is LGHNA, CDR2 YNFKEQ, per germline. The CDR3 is CASSHVRQGSNEKLFF. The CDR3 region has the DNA TGTGCCAGCAGCCATGTTCGACAGGGGTCTAATGAAAAACTGTTTTTT.

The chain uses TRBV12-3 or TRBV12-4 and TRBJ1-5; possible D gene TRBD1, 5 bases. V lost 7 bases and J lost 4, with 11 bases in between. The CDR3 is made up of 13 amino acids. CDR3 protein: CASNLGGNQPQHF. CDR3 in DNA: TGTGCCAGCAACCTGGGGGGAAATCAGCCCCAGCATTTT.

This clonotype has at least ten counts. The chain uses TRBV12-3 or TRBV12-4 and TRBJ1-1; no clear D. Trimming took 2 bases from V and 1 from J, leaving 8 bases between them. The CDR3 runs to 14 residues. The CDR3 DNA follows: TGTGCCAGCAGTTTAAAGGGAGGGAACACTGAAGCTTTCTTT. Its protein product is CASSLKGGNTEAFF.

CDR3 sequence (DNA): TGTGCCAGCAGGCCCTCAGGCGGTTACACCGGGGAGCTGTTTTTT. Amino acids: CASRPSGGYTGELFF. The rearrangement links TRBV7-2 to TRBJ2-2; D uncertain. V lost 6 bases to trimming and J lost 3 bases, with 14 bases between them. Germline CDR1 reads SGHTA; CDR2 reads FQGNSA. The CDR3 extends over 15 amino acids.

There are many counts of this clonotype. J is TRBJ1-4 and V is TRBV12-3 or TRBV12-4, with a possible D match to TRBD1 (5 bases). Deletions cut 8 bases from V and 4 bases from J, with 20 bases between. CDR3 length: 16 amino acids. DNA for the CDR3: TGTGCCAGCGCCATTATATCGGGGCGCTTTAATGAAAAACTGTTTTTT. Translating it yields CASAIISGRFNEKLFF.

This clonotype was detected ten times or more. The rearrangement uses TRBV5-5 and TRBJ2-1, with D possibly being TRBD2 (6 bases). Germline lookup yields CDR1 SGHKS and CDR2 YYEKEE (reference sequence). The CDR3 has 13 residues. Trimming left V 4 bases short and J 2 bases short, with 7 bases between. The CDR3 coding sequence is TGTGCCAGCAGCGGCGGGACCTACAATGAGCAGTTCTTC. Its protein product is CASSGGTYNEQFF.

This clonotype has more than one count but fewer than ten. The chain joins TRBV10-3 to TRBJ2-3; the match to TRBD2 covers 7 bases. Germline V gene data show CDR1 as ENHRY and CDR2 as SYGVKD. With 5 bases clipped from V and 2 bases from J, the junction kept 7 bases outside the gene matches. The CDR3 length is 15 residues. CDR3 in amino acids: CAISYGGGYTDTQYF. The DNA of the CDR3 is TGTGCCATCAGTTATGGGGGGGGATACACAGATACGCAGTATTTT.

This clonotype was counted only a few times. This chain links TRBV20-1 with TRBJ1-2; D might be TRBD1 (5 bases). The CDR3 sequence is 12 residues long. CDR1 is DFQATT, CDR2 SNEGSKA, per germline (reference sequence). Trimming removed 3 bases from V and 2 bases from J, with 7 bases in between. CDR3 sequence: CSASSGNYGYTF. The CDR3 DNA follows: TGCAGTGCTAGCTCAGGGAACTATGGCTACACCTTC.

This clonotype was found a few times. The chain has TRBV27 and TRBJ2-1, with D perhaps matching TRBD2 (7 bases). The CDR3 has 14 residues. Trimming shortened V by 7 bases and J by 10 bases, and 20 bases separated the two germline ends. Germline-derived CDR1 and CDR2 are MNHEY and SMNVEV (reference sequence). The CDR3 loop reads CASKKGGGGREQFF. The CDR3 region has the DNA TGTGCCAGCAAAAAAGGGGGAGGGGGTCGAGAGCAGTTCTTC.

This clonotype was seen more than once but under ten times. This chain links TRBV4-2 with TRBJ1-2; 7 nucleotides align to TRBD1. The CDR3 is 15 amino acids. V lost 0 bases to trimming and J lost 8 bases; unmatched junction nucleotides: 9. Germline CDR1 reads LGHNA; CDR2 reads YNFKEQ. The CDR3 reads CASSQESTGVGGYTF. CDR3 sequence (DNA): TGTGCCAGCAGCCAAGAATCCACAGGGGTCGGCGGCTACACCTTC.

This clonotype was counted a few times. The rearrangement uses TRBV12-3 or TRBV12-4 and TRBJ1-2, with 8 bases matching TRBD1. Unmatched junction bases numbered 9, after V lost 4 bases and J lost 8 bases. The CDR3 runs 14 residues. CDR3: CASSSKGTGWGYTF. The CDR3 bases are TGTGCCAGCAGTTCCAAAGGGACAGGCTGGGGCTACACCTTC.

Here the CDR3 DNA reads TGCGCCAGCAGTAAGGACAGGGGAGGCACTGAAGCTTTCTTT. It translates to CASSKDRGGTEAFF. The chain uses TRBV10-1 and TRBJ1-1; 9 bases are shared with TRBD1. Germline V gene sequence: CDR1 WNHNN, CDR2 SYGVQD (reference sequence). The trim removed 5 bases at V and 4 bases at J, leaving 5 bases unmatched. This CDR3 spans 14 amino acids.

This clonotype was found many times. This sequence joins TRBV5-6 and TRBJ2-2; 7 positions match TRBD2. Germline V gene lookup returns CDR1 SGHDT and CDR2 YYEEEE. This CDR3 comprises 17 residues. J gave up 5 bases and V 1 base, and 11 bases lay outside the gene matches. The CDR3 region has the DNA TGTGCCAGCAGCTTGTTTGGTTCGGGGGGACGGACCGGGGAGCTGTTTTTT. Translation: CASSLFGSGGRTGELFF.

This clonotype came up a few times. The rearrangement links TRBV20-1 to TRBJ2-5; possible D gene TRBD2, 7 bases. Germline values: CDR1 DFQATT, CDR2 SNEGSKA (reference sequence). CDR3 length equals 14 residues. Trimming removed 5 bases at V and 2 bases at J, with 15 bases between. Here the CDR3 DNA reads TGCAGTGCTCTTGGGGGGGCAGCTCAAGAGACCCAGTACTTC. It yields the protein CSALGGAAQETQYF.

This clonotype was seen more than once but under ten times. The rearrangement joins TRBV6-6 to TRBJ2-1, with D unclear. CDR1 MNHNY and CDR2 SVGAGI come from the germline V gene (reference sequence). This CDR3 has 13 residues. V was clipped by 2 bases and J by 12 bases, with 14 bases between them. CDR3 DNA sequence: TGTGCCAGCAGTTACCCAGGACCCGAAGGGCAGTTCTTC. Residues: CASSYPGPEGQFF.

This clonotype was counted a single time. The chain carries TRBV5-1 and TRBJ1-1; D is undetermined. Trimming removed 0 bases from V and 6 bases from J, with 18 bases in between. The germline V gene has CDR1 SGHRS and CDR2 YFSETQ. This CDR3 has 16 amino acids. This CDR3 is CASSLGDTTGGSEAFF. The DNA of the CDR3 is TGCGCCAGCAGCTTGGGAGACACTACGGGCGGCTCTGAAGCTTTCTTT. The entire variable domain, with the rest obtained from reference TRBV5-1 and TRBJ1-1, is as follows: KAGVTQTPRYLIKTRGQQVTLSCSPISGHRSVSWYQQTPGQGLQFLFEYFSETQRNKGNFPGRFSGRQFSNSRSEMNVSTLELGDSALYLCASSLGDTTGGSEAFFGQGTRLTVV.

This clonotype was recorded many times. The CDR3 nucleotides read TGTGCCAGCAGCCCCGACGGAAATCAGCCCCAGCATTTT. Protein sequence: CASSPDGNQPQHF. The J gene is TRBJ1-5, the V gene TRBV11-2; D unresolved. Germline-derived CDR1 and CDR2 are SGHAT and FQNNGV. There are 13 residues in the CDR3. Trimming cost V 5 bases and J 4 bases, with 9 bases left between them.

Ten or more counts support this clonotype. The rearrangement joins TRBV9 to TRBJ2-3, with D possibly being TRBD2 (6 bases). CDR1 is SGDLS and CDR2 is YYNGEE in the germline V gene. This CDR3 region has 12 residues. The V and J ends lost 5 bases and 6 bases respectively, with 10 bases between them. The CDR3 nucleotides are TGTGCCAGCAGTGTGGAGGGTGATACGCAGTATTTT. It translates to CASSVEGDTQYF.

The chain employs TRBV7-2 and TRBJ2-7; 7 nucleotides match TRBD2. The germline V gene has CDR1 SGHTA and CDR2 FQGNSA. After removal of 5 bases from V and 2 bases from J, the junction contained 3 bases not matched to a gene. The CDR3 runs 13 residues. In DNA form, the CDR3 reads TGTGCCAGCAGCCGGGACTACGCCTACGAGCAGTACTTC. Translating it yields CASSRDYAYEQYF.

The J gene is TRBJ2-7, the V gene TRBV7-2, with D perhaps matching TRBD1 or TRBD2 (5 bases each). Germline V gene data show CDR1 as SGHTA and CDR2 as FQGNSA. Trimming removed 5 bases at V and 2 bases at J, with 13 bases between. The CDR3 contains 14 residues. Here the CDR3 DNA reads TGTGCCAGCAGCCGACAGTGGGGGACCTACGAGCAGTACTTC. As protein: CASSRQWGTYEQYF.

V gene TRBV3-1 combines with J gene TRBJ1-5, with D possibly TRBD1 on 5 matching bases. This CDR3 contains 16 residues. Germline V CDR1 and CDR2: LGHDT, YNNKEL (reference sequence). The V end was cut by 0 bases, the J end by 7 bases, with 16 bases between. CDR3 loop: CASSQDSAGGGQPQHF. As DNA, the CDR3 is TGTGCCAGCAGCCAAGATTCGGCCGGGGGGGGACAGCCCCAGCATTTT.

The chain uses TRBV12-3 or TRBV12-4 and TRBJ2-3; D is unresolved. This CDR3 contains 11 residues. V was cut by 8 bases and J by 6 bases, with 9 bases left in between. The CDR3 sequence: CASRLRDTQYF. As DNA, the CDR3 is TGTGCCAGCCGACTGCGGGATACGCAGTATTTT.